The 27 T cell receptor beta chains below come from one sample, sequenced in a study of cytomegalovirus exposure and HLA in healthy donors (dated by TCRdb to the late 2010s). The protocol used for the library was the immunoSEQ multiplex PCR assay. TCRdb took this table from immuneACCESS and kept in-frame rearrangements with V and J called. Such tables lack part of the clones; where checked against another copy, unresolved V genes explain under half of the gap, and the rest is unexplained. This sample gives around 150,000 clones in total; approximately 96% of them show up just once. The ten most abundant clones make up 0.8% to 1% of the sample. The sample comprised PBMCs. These receptors were collected from a woman aged 18-29 years in good health and CMV-seronegative.

The gene calls are TRBV9 and TRBJ2-7, with D perhaps TRBD1 (6 bases). V was trimmed by 0 bases and J by 3 bases, leaving 13 bases between them. The CDR3 sequence is 15 residues long. CDR1 SGDLS and CDR2 YYNGEE come from the germline V gene. This CDR3 is CASSVGVGAVYEQYF. DNA for the CDR3: TGTGCCAGCAGCGTAGGGGTGGGGGCCGTCTACGAGCAGTACTTC.

This clone is termed medium-sized. The chain has TRBV6-1 and TRBJ2-2, with 10 nucleotides matching TRBD2. This CDR3 contains 15 residues. CDR1 is MNHNS and CDR2 is SASEGT in the germline V gene. Losses at the gene ends were 2 bases for V and 3 bases for J; bases not matched to a gene: 0. CDR3 sequence (DNA): TGTGCCAGCAGTGAACTAGCGGGGGACACCGGGGAGCTGTTTTTT. Its protein is CASSELAGDTGELFF.

The chain links TRBV7-9 to TRBJ2-1, with D hard to call. V was clipped by 5 bases and J by 0 bases, with 11 bases between them. The CDR3 covers 15 residues. Germline V gene lookup returns CDR1 SEHNR and CDR2 FQNEAQ (reference sequence). CDR3 loop: CASSPRQASYNEQFF. CDR3 in DNA: TGTGCCAGCAGCCCAAGACAAGCCTCCTACAATGAGCAGTTCTTC.

The chain is built from TRBV5-1 and TRBJ2-5, with 10 bases matching TRBD2. The CDR3 is made up of 16 amino acids. The V gene's germline CDR1 is SGHRS and CDR2 YFSETQ. The V gene end was trimmed by 0 bases and the J gene end by 2 bases; junction bases not matched to a gene: 4. CDR3 DNA sequence: TGCGCCAGCAGCTTGGGTAGCGGGGGGTTACAAGAGACCCAGTACTTC. It yields the protein CASSLGSGGLQETQYF. The full variable domain, completed using reference TRBV5-1 and TRBJ2-5, is KAGVTQTPRYLIKTRGQQVTLSCSPISGHRSVSWYQQTPGQGLQFLFEYFSETQRNKGNFPGRFSGRQFSNSRSEMNVSTLELGDSALYLCASSLGSGGLQETQYFGPGTRLLVL.

This clone was seen only a few times. The rearrangement links TRBV27 to TRBJ1-1, with D unclear. CDR3 length: 13 residues. Germline V CDR1 and CDR2: MNHEY, SMNVEV (reference sequence). The ends were cut back, 2 bases at V and 1 base at J, with 5 bases in the middle. This chain's CDR3 is CASSLLGNTEAFF. CDR3 DNA sequence: TGTGCCAGCAGTTTACTCGGGAACACTGAAGCTTTCTTT.

CDR3 nucleotides: TGTGCCAGCTCACCGGGAGGCGAAAAACTGTTTTTT. Its protein product is CASSPGGEKLFF. V gene TRBV18 combines with J gene TRBJ1-4; D uncertain. Germline-derived CDR1 and CDR2 are KGHSH and LQKENI. The CDR3 runs 12 residues. The V gene lost 3 bases and the J gene lost 8 bases, with 7 bases spanning the gap.

This chain uses TRBV9 with TRBJ2-2, with D tentatively TRBD2 (7 bases). CDR1 is SGDLS, CDR2 YYNGEE, per germline. Trimming pared 3 bases from V and 1 base from J, leaving 19 bases between. The CDR3 consists of 18 residues. The CDR3, as DNA: TGTGCCAGCAGCGGACCTCCCCGGCGGGGGCAGAACACCGGGGAGCTGTTTTTT. Its protein is CASSGPPRRGQNTGELFF.

The chain couples TRBV6-5 to TRBJ1-2, with no clear D. V lost 6 bases to trimming and J lost 8 bases, with 16 bases between them. CDR1 is MNHEY, CDR2 SVGAGI, per germline. The CDR3 has 13 amino acids. The CDR3 region has the DNA TGTGCCAGCAGCAACGGGATAGCGTGGGGCTACACCTTC. This translates into CASSNGIAWGYTF.

This clone has just one count. V usage is TRBV27 and J usage is TRBJ1-2, with 12 bases fitting TRBD1. V lost 6 bases to trimming and J lost 8 bases; unmatched junction nucleotides: 13. CDR1 and CDR2 (germline): MNHEY, SMNVEV (reference sequence). The CDR3 spans 16 residues. CDR3 nucleotide sequence: TGTGCCAGCAGGCCGACCGGGACAGGGGGCGCGAGGGGCTACACCTTC. Translation gives CASRPTGTGGARGYTF.

This chain uses TRBV19 with TRBJ1-1, with 8 bases matching TRBD1. Trimming at V came to 6 bases and at J to 1 base, leaving 4 bases not matched to a gene. The CDR3 is 14 amino acids. Germline V CDR1 and CDR2: LNHDA, SQIVND (reference sequence). The CDR3, as DNA: TGTGCCAGTAGACTGGGACAGGCGAACACTGAAGCTTTCTTT. Residues: CASRLGQANTEAFF. Using reference TRBV19 and TRBJ1-1 for the parts outside the CDR3, the full variable domain is DGGITQSPKYLFRKEGQNVTLSCEQNLNHDAMYWYRQDPGQGLRLIYYSQIVNDFQKGDIAEGYSVSREKKESFPLTVTSAQKNPTAFYLCASRLGQANTEAFFGQGTRLTVV.

The chain links TRBV5-5 to TRBJ1-2; D call uncertain. The germline V gene encodes CDR1 SGHKS and CDR2 YYEKEE (reference sequence). The CDR3 loop spans 15 amino acids. The V end lost 1 base, the J end lost 3 bases, and 13 bases lay between the germline ends. CDR3 DNA sequence: TGTGCCAGCAGCTTGTGGGAGGGCGAATACTATGGCTACACCTTC. Translated: CASSLWEGEYYGYTF.

The J gene is TRBJ2-3, the V gene TRBV11-2, with a tentative D call TRBD2 (6 bases). This CDR3 has 16 residues. The V end was cut by 1 base, the J end by 2 bases, with 13 bases between. Germline assignment: CDR1 SGHAT and CDR2 FQNNGV. The CDR3 spells CASSLVLSGLTDTQYF. The CDR3 DNA is TGTGCCAGCAGCTTAGTTCTTAGCGGACTCACAGATACGCAGTATTTT.

This rearrangement joins TRBV10-1 to TRBJ2-7; TRBD2 matches 9 bases. With 6 bases clipped from V and 5 bases from J, the junction kept 5 bases outside the gene matches. The CDR3 is made up of 13 amino acids. The germline gives CDR1 WNHNN, CDR2 SYGVQD (reference sequence). The CDR3 reads CASSVAGVDEQYF. Written as DNA, the CDR3 is TGCGCCAGCAGCGTAGCGGGGGTCGACGAGCAGTACTTC.

This chain connects TRBV27 to TRBJ1-2; D gene ambiguous. This CDR3 has 18 amino acids. Germline loops: CDR1 MNHEY, CDR2 SMNVEV (reference sequence). The V end lost 0 bases, the J end lost 5 bases, and 22 bases lay between the germline ends. CDR3 bases: TGTGCCAGCAGTTTATCAAGGCCCCGGGCCCAGAGGGCGTATGGCTACACCTTC. Its translation: CASSLSRPRAQRAYGYTF.

The rearrangement joins TRBV7-2 to TRBJ2-7, with D maybe TRBD2 (5 bases). CDR3 length: 14 amino acids. Per the germline V gene, CDR1 is SGHTA and CDR2 is FQGNSA. V lost 5 bases to trimming and J lost 0 bases, with 11 bases between them. CDR3 sequence: CASSVWESSYEQYF. The DNA for the CDR3 is TGTGCCAGCAGCGTATGGGAGAGCTCCTACGAGCAGTACTTC.

This chain uses TRBV9 with TRBJ2-5, with 12 bases lining up with TRBD2. The CDR3 extends over 15 amino acids. V shed 2 bases and J 5 bases; nucleotides not matched to a gene: 4. The germline CDR1 and CDR2 sequences are SGDLS and YYNGEE. This CDR3 reads CASSVGLAGLETQYF. The CDR3 nucleotides are TGTGCCAGCAGCGTCGGACTAGCGGGGTTGGAGACCCAGTACTTC.

The chain links TRBV10-2 to TRBJ2-3; TRBD2 aligns across 8 bases. The CDR3 runs to 14 residues. V was pared by 6 bases and J by 5 bases, with 7 bases of the junction left unmatched. Germline V gene data show CDR1 as WSHSY and CDR2 as SAAADI. The CDR3 sequence: CASRAGGLKDTQYF. In nucleotides, the CDR3 is TGCGCCAGCAGGGCGGGGGGTCTAAAAGATACGCAGTATTTT.

This sequence joins TRBV27 and TRBJ2-1, with 9 bases that match TRBD1. The J segment lost 7 bases and the V segment lost 9 bases, leaving 10 bases of the junction unmatched. The CDR3 runs to 14 residues. Looked up from germline, CDR1 is MNHEY and CDR2 is SMNVEV (reference sequence). The CDR3 here is CASHNRGRFNEQFF. For the CDR3, the DNA is TGTGCCAGTCACAACAGGGGGCGTTTTAATGAGCAGTTCTTC.

The DNA for the CDR3 is TGTGCCAGCATTCCTACTTCTAGCGGGGGGCTGTGGACAGATACGCAGTATTTT. Translating gives CASIPTSSGGLWTDTQYF. The rearrangement links TRBV6-4 to TRBJ2-3, with TRBD2 identical over 11 bases. Trimming removed 7 bases from V and 3 bases from J; junction bases left unmatched: 15. The CDR3 has 18 residues. The germline V gene has CDR1 MRHNA and CDR2 SNTAGT.

The chain joins TRBV11-3 to TRBJ2-3; perhaps TRBD2 as D (6 bases). The germline V and J ends were trimmed by 3 bases and 1 base, with 8 bases remaining between them. This CDR3 has 14 amino acids. CDR1 is SGHNT and CDR2 is YENEEA in the germline V gene. This CDR3 is CASSFSGGTDTQYF. Written as DNA, the CDR3 is TGTGCCAGCAGCTTCTCGGGGGGCACAGATACGCAGTATTTT.

The rearrangement links TRBV7-3 to TRBJ2-7, with 10 bases lining up with TRBD1. J was trimmed by 4 bases and V by 2 bases; bases with no gene match: 8. The CDR3 loop spans 16 amino acids. In germline, CDR1 is SGHTA, CDR2 FQGTGA. The CDR3 here is CASSLSGTGVNYEQYF. The CDR3 region has the DNA TGTGCCAGCAGCTTATCCGGGACAGGGGTGAATTACGAGCAGTACTTC.

The rearrangement uses TRBV7-9 and TRBJ2-5; 8 bases fit TRBD2. The germline CDR1 and CDR2 sequences are SEHNR and FQNEAQ (reference sequence). The CDR3 spans 16 residues. The V and J ends lost 5 bases and 0 bases, in that order; junction bases with no gene match: 8. CDR3 coding DNA: TGTGCCAGCAGCCCGTCGGGGGGGCCTAACCAAGAGACCCAGTACTTC. Translating it yields CASSPSGGPNQETQYF.

The V and J genes are TRBV15 and TRBJ2-1, with TRBD1 matching over 7 bases. This CDR3 is built from 15 residues. The V and J ends lost 0 bases and 5 bases, in that order; junction bases with no gene match: 4. The germline gives CDR1 LNHNV, CDR2 YYDKDF (reference sequence). The CDR3 protein is CATSRDRGQNNEQFF. The CDR3 region has the DNA TGTGCCACCAGCAGAGATCGGGGACAGAACAATGAGCAGTTCTTC.

The chain couples TRBV7-3 to TRBJ2-1; D perhaps matches TRBD1 (6 bases). In germline, CDR1 is SGHTA, CDR2 FQGTGA. The CDR3 is made up of 14 amino acids. Trimming shortened V by 4 bases and J by 10 bases, and 17 bases separated the two germline ends. In nucleotides, the CDR3 is TGTGCCAGCAGCTCGGACAGTATCGGGCGAGAGCAGTTCTTC. As protein: CASSSDSIGREQFF.

The genes are TRBV5-1 and TRBJ1-1, with D perhaps TRBD1 (5 bases). Germline V gene sequence: CDR1 SGHRS, CDR2 YFSETQ. CDR3 length: 12 residues. V lost 4 bases, J lost 6 bases, and 10 bases lay in between. The CDR3 DNA follows: TGCGCCAGCAGCCCCAGGGACTCTGAAGCTTTCTTT. It is translated as CASSPRDSEAFF. Together with reference TRBV5-1 and TRBJ1-1, the CDR3 gives the full variable domain: KAGVTQTPRYLIKTRGQQVTLSCSPISGHRSVSWYQQTPGQGLQFLFEYFSETQRNKGNFPGRFSGRQFSNSRSEMNVSTLELGDSALYLCASSPRDSEAFFGQGTRLTVV.

This sequence joins TRBV6-1 and TRBJ2-2; no clear D. Deletions cut 2 bases from V and 1 base from J, with 5 bases between. Germline V gene data show CDR1 as MNHNS and CDR2 as SASEGT. There are 14 residues in the CDR3. The CDR3 sequence is CASSEKLNTGELFF. In DNA, the CDR3 is TGTGCCAGCAGTGAAAAACTGAACACCGGGGAGCTGTTTTTT.

The V and J genes are TRBV5-1 and TRBJ1-1; D not certain. Trimming took off 7 bases at V and 0 bases at J, with 13 bases between the two ends. CDR1 is SGHRS, CDR2 YFSETQ, per germline. The CDR3 is 14 residues long. The DNA for the CDR3 is TGCGCCAGCGCTCTGGAACGGGTGAACACTGAAGCTTTCTTT. Translating gives CASALERVNTEAFF.